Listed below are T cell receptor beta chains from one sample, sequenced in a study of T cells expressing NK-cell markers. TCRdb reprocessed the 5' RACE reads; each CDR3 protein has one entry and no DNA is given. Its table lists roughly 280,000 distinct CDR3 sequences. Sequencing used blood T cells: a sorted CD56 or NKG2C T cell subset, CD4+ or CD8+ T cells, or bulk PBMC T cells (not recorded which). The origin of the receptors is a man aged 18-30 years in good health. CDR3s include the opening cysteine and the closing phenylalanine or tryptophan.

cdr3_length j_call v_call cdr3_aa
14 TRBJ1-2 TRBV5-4 CASSWAGTSYGYTF
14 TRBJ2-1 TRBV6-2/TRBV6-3 CASSYNRGYNEQFF
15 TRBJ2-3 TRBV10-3 CAIRHDRGGRDTQYF
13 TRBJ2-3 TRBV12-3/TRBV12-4 CASSGMTAGGQYF
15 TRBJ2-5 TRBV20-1 CSATPGLAGRETQYF
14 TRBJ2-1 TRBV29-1 CSVDPTGFVGEQFF
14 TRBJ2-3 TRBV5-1 CASSLIEATDTQYF
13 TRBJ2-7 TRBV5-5 CASSPYNRAEQYF
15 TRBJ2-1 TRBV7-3 CASSPTRTISNEQFF
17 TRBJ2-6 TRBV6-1 CASSKRTGTSGANVLTF
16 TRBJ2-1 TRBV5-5 CASSLISGTANNEQFF
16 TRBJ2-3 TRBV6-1 CASSPQTGLGTDTQYF
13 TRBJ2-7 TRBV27 CASSRRGDSEQYF
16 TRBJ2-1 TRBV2 CASIQTGTSLSNEQFF
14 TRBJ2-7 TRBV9 CASSQEGLLSEQYF
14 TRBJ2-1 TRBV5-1 CASSFSGLLDEQFF